One and the same sample provided the 9 T cell receptor beta chains below, sequenced in a study of CD8 T cells in ankylosing spondylitis. TCRdb re-derived calls from the 5' RACE reads in MiXCR, one entry per CDR3 protein. The table lists 230,000 or so distinct CDR3 sequences, more than 20% of them singletons. The sample was blood, either unsorted or a sorted T cell fraction (not recorded which). Receptors originate from a male donor with ankylosing spondylitis or in good health (not recorded which).

This clonotype was seen a handful of times. The chain is built from TRBV12-3 or TRBV12-4 and TRBJ2-7, with unresolved D. The CDR3 covers 14 residues. Trimming stripped 0 bases from V and 0 bases from J, with 6 bases between. The CDR3 region is CASSLAGISYEQYF. The DNA of the CDR3 is TGTGCCAGCAGTTTAGCCGGAATCTCCTACGAGCAGTACTTC.

The V gene is TRBV12-3 or TRBV12-4, the J gene TRBJ2-1; 7 positions agree with TRBD2. This CDR3 is built from 14 residues. The trim removed 7 bases at V and 3 bases at J, leaving 6 bases unmatched. CDR3 residues: CASTLGLVYNEQFF. CDR3 bases: TGTGCCAGCACCCTAGGACTAGTCTACAATGAGCAGTTCTTC.

The chain combines TRBV7-2 with TRBJ2-5, with D unresolved. CDR3 length: 13 residues. V gave up 5 bases and J gave up 5 bases, with 12 bases separating them. CDR1 is SGHTA, CDR2 FQGNSA, per germline. This CDR3 reads CASSVKFGETQYF. In DNA, the CDR3 is TGTGCCAGCAGCGTAAAGTTCGGCGAGACCCAGTACTTC.

This clonotype was recorded a few times. J is TRBJ1-2 and V is TRBV29-1; no definite D call. The CDR3 extends over 13 amino acids. Trimming cost V 7 bases and J 4 bases, with 16 bases left between them. CDR1 is SQVTM, CDR2 ANQGSEA, per germline. For the CDR3, the DNA is TGCAGCGGGGCAAACCACCCAACCTATGGCTACACCTTC. The encoded protein is CSGANHPTYGYTF. Using reference TRBV29-1 and TRBJ1-2 for the parts outside the CDR3, the full variable domain is SAVISQKPSRDICQRGTSLTIQCQVDSQVTMMFWYRQQPGQSLTLIATANQGSEATYESGFVIDKFPISRPNLTFSTLTVSNMSPEDSSIYLCSGANHPTYGYTFGSGTRLTVV.

The table lists this clonotype with many counts. The CDR3 reads CSAQEGGGMNEQFF. DNA for the CDR3: TGCAGTGCTCAGGAGGGCGGGGGGATGAATGAGCAGTTCTTC. The chain employs TRBV20-1 and TRBJ2-1; 8 nucleotides line up with TRBD2. This CDR3 is 14 amino acids long. V was clipped by 5 bases and J by 7 bases; unmatched bases: 10. Germline V CDR1 and CDR2: DFQATT, SNEGSKA (reference sequence).

The sample holds many counts of this clonotype. The gene calls are TRBV6-2 or TRBV6-3 and TRBJ2-7, with TRBD2 matching 7 bases. The CDR3 runs to 11 residues. Germline CDR1 MNHEY, CDR2 SVGEGT. Trimming took 4 bases from V and 7 from J; bases not matched to a gene: 1. The CDR3 DNA sequence: TGTGCCAGCAGTTTCGGGGGGGAGCAGTACTTC. It is translated as CASSFGGEQYF.

This clonotype was seen repeatedly, ten times or more. The chain joins TRBV2 to TRBJ2-7; 9 nucleotides agree with TRBD2. The CDR3 length is 16 residues. Germline V CDR1 and CDR2: SNHLY, FYNNEI. Trimming at V came to 7 bases and at J to 5 bases, leaving 15 bases not matched to a gene. CDR3 in amino acids: CASTGTGSWTSDEQYF. Here the CDR3 DNA reads TGTGCCAGCACAGGGACCGGGTCGTGGACTAGCGACGAGCAGTACTTC. Using reference TRBV2 and TRBJ2-7 for the parts outside the CDR3, the full variable domain is EPEVTQTPSHQVTQMGQEVILRCVPISNHLYFYWYRQILGQKVEFLVSFYNNEISEKSEIFDDQFSVERPDGSNFTLKIRSTKLEDSAMYFCASTGTGSWTSDEQYFGPGTRLTVT.

In its sample, this clonotype was seen many times. This chain joins TRBV20-1 and TRBJ1-2; D might be TRBD1 (6 bases). This CDR3 has 10 amino acids. The V and J ends lost 6 bases and 8 bases respectively, with 10 bases between them. The germline gives CDR1 DFQATT, CDR2 SNEGSKA (reference sequence). As DNA, the CDR3 is TGCAGTGCCGACGACAGGGGCTACACCTTC. This gives the protein CSADDRGYTF.

Ten or more counts support this clonotype. The J gene is TRBJ2-7, the V gene TRBV12-3 or TRBV12-4, with 10 bases that match TRBD2. The CDR3 length is 15 residues. With 6 bases clipped from V and 0 bases from J, the junction kept 5 bases outside the gene matches. This CDR3 reads CASSSGGAASYEQYF. CDR3 coding DNA: TGTGCCAGCAGCAGCGGGGGGGCGGCCTCCTACGAGCAGTACTTC.